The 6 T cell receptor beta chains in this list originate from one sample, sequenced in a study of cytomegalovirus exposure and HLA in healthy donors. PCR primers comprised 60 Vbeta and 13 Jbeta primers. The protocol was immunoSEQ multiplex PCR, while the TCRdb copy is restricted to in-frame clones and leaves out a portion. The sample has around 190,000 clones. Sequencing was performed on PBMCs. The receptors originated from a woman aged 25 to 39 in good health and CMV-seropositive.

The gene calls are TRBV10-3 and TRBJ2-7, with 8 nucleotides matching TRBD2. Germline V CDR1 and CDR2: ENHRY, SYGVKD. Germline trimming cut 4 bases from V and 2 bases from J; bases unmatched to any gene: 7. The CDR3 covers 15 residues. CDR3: CAISGSLAVTYEQYF. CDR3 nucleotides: TGTGCCATCAGTGGATCACTAGCGGTGACCTACGAGCAGTACTTC.

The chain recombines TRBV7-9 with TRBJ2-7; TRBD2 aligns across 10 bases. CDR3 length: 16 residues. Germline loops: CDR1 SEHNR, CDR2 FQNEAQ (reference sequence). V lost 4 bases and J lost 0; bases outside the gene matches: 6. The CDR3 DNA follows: TGTGCCAGCAGCTATAAACTAGCGGGGCGCTCCTACGAGCAGTACTTC. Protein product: CASSYKLAGRSYEQYF. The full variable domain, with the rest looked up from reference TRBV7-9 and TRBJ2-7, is DTGVSQNPRHKITKRGQNVTFRCDPISEHNRLYWYRQTLGQGPEFLTYFQNEAQLEKSRLLSDRFSAERPKGSFSTLEIQRTEQGDSAMYLCASSYKLAGRSYEQYFGPGTRLTVT.

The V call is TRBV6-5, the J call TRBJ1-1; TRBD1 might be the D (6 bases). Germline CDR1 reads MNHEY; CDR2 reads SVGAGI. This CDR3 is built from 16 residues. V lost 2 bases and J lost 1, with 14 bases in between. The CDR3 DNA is TGTGCCAGCAGTTACCCCGGTCGGGGGGCGAACACTGAAGCTTTCTTT. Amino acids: CASSYPGRGANTEAFF.

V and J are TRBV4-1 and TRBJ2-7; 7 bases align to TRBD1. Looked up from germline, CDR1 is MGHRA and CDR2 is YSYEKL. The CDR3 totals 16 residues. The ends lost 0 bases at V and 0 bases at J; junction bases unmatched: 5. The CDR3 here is CASSQETGTLSYEQYF. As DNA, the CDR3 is TGCGCCAGCAGCCAAGAGACAGGGACCCTCTCCTACGAGCAGTACTTC.

CDR3 amino acids: CASSLAGRPSEAFF. The DNA for the CDR3 is TGTGCCAGCAGCTTGGCCGGGAGACCGTCTGAAGCTTTCTTT. This rearrangement joins TRBV5-5 to TRBJ1-1; D remains unclear. V shed 0 bases and J shed 6 bases, with 12 bases lying between them. CDR3 size: 14 residues. From germline, CDR1 is SGHKS and CDR2 YYEKEE (reference sequence).

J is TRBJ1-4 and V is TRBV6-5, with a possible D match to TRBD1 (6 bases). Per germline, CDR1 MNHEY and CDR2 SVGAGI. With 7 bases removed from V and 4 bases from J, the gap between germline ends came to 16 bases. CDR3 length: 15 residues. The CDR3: CASTPGGGRNEKLFF. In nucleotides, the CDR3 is TGTGCCAGCACCCCTGGGGGGGGGCGTAATGAAAAACTGTTTTTT.